This TCR beta chain is drawn from a study of cytomegalovirus exposure and HLA in healthy donors. The study ran its PCR with 60 Vbeta and 13 Jbeta primers. Only in-frame clones appear in the TCRdb table, and some are missing; sequencing was by immunoSEQ multiplex PCR. The data hold fewer than 150,000 clones, with about 69% observed a single time. V lost 7 bases and J lost 0; bases outside the gene matches: 12. Germline CDR1 is MDHEN and CDR2 is SYDVKM. The CDR3 is 17 amino acids. This clone was observed a handful of times. The sequence derives from a man aged 25-45 years in good health and CMV-seronegative. Sequenced material: PBMCs. The chain employs TRBV28 and TRBJ2-1; 7 bases map to TRBD1. As DNA, the CDR3 is TGTGCCAGCAAAATAAGCTCGGGACAGTCCTCCTACAATGAGCAGTTCTTC. Translating gives CASKISSGQSSYNEQFF.